This TCR beta chain derives from a study of shared clonotypes between healthy human individuals. Study-wide findings and caveats: A small donor pool kept down the genetic and exposure-history diversity that was represented. Only blood was sampled, and tissue TCR repertoires likely differ from blood ones.

An even split of each subset's genomic DNA across several immunoSEQ plates was performed. The authors' processing: ImmunoSEQ gave junction-only sequences without quality scores, so filtering differed. Data came from immunoSEQ multiplex PCR; TCRdb stores just in-frame clones and leaves some out. That table is the source of V, J and clone size, and D and trimming were worked out from the DNA. The table lists about 470,000 clones, 75% to 85% of them singletons, with about 13% in the top ten. The CDR3 consists of 15 residues. With 5 bases removed from V and 3 bases from J, the gap between germline ends came to 16 bases. Germline CDR1 and CDR2: MNHEY and SMNVEV (reference sequence). Concerning this clone: Its antigen is not known.

Sample: PBMCs. The chain has TRBV27 and TRBJ1-2; no reliable D call. The clonotype was recovered from a woman in her thirties or forties in good health. Some clones in this sample may be carry-over from other donors' samples. CDR3 protein: CASSTLVGRDYGYTF. CDR3 in DNA: TGTGCCAGCAGTACCCTGGTGGGAAGGGACTATGGCTACACCTTC.